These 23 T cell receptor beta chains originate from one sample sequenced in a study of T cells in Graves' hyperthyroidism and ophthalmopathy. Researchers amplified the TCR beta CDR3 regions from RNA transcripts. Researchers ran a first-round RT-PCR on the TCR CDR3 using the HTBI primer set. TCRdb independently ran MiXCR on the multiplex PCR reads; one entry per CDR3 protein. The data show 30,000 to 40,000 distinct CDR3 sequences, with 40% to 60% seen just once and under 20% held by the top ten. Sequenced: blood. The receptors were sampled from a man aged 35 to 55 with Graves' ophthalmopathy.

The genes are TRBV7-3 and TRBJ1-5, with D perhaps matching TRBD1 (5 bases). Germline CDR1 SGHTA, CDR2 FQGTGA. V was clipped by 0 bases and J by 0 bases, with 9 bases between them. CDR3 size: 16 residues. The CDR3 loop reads CASSLTGGSSNQPQHF. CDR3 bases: TGTGCCAGCAGCTTAACGGGGGGGAGTAGCAATCAGCCCCAGCATTTT.

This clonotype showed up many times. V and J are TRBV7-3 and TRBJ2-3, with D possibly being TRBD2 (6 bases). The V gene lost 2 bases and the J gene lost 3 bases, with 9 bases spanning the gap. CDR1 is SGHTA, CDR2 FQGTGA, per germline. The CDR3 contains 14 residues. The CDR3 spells CASSLQAGTDTQYF. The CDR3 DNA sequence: TGTGCCAGCAGCTTACAGGCGGGGACAGATACGCAGTATTTT.

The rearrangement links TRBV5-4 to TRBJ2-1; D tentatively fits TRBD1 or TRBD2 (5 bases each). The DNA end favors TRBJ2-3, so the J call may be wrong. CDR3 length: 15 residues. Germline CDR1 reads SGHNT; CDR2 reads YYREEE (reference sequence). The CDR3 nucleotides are TGTGCCAGCAGCTTGGGGGGGAGCTCCTACAATGAGCAGTATTTT. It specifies CASSLGGSSYNEQYF.

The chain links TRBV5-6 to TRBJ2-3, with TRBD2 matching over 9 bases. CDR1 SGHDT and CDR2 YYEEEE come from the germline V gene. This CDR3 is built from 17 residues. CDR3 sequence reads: CARSTGGSGGNTDTQYF. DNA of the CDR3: TGTGCTAGATCCACGGGGGGCAGCGGGGGGAACACAGATACGCAGTATTTT.

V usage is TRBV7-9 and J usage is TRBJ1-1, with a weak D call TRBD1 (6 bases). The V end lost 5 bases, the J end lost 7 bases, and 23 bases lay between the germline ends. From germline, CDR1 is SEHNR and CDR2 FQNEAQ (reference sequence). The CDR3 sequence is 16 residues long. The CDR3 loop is CASSPRGGSSYNEAFF. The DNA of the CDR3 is TGTGCCAGCAGCCCTCGAGGGGGGAGCTCCTACAATGAAGCTTTCTTT.

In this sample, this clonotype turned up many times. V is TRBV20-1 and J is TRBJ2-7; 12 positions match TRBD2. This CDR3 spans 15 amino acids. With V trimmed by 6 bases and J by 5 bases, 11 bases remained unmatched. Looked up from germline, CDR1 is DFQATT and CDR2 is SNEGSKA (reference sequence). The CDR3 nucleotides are TGCAGTGCACCATCTTCTAGCGGGGGGGTTGACGAGCAGTACTTC. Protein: CSAPSSSGGVDEQYF.

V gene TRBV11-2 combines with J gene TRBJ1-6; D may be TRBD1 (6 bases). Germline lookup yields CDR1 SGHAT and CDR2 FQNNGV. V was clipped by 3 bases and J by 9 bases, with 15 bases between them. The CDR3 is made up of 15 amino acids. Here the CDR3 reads CASSLGGGQLSPLHF. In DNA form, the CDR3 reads TGTGCCAGCAGCTTGGGGGGTGGACAGCTTTCACCCCTCCACTTT.

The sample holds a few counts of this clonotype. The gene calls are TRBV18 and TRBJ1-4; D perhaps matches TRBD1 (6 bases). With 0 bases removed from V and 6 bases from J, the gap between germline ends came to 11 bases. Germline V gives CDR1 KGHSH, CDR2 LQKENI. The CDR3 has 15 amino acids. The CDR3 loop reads CASSPPNRVDEKLFF. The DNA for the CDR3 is TGTGCCAGCTCACCACCGAACAGGGTGGATGAAAAACTGTTTTTT.

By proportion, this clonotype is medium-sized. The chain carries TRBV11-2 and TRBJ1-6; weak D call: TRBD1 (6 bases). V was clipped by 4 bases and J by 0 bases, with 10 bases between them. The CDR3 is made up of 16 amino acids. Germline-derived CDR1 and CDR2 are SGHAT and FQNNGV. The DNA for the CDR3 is TGTGCCAGCAGCTCGGCAGGGGTCTCCTATAATTCACCCCTCCACTTT. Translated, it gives CASSSAGVSYNSPLHF.

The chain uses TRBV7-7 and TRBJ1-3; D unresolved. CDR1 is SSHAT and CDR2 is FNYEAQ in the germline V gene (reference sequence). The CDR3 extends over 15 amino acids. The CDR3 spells CARDSFQEAGNTIYF. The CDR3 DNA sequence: TGTGCTAGAGATTCCTTCCAAGAGGCTGGAAACACCATATATTTT.

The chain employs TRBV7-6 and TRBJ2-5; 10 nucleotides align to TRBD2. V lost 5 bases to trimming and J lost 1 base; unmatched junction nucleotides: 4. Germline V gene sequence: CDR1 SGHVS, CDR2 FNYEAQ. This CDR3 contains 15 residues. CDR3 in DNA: TGTGCCAGCAGCAACCTAGCGGGGGTCCAAGAGACCCAGTACTTC. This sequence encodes CASSNLAGVQETQYF. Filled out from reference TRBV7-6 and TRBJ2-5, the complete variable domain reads GAGVSQSPRYKVTKRGQDVALRCDPISGHVSLYWYRQALGQGPEFLTYFNYEAQQDKSGLPNDRFSAERPEGSISTLTIQRTEQRDSAMYRCASSNLAGVQETQYFGPGTRLLVL.

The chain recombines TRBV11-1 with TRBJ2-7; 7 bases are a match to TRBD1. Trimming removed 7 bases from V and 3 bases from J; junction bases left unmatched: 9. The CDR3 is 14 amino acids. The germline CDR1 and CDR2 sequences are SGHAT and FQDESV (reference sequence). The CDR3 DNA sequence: TGTGCCAGCACCCTGGGGACAGATAACTACGAGCAGTACTTC. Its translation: CASTLGTDNYEQYF. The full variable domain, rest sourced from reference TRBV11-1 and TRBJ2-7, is EAEVAQSPRYKITEKSQAVAFWCDPISGHATLYWYRQILGQGPELLVQFQDESVVDDSQLPKDRFSAERLKGVDSTLKIQPAELGDSAMYLCASTLGTDNYEQYFGPGTRLTVT.

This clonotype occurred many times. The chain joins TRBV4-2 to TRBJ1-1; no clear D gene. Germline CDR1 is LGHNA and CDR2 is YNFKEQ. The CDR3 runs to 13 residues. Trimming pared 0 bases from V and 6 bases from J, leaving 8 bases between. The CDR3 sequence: CASSQEGMAEAFF. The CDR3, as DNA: TGTGCCAGCAGCCAAGAGGGAATGGCTGAAGCTTTCTTT.

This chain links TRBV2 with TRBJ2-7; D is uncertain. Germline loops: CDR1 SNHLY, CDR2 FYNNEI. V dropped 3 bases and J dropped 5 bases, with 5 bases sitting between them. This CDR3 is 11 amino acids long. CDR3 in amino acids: CASSDRNEQYF. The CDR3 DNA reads TGTGCCAGCAGTGACCGCAACGAGCAGTACTTC.

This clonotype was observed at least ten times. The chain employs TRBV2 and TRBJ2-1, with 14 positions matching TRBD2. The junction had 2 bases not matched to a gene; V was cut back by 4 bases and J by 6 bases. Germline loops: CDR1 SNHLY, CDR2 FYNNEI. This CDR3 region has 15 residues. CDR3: CASSGGTSGSNEQFF. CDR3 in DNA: TGTGCCAGCAGTGGGGGGACTAGCGGGAGCAATGAGCAGTTCTTC. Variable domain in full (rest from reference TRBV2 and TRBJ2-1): EPEVTQTPSHQVTQMGQEVILRCVPISNHLYFYWYRQILGQKVEFLVSFYNNEISEKSEIFDDQFSVERPDGSNFTLKIRSTKLEDSAMYFCASSGGTSGSNEQFFGPGTRLTVL.

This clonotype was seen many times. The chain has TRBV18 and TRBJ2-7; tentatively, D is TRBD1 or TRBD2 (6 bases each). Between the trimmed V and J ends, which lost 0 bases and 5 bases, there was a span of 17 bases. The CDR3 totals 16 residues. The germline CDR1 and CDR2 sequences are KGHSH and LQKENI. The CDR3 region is CASSPPRGQGRHEQYF. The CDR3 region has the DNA TGTGCCAGCTCACCACCCCGGGGGCAGGGGCGGCACGAGCAGTACTTC.

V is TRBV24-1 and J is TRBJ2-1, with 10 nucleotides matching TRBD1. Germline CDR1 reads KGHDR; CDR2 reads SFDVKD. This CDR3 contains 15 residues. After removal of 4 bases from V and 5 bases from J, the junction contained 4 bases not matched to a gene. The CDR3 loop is CATSDPGTGDNEQFF. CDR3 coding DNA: TGTGCCACCAGTGACCCCGGGACAGGGGACAATGAGCAGTTCTTC.

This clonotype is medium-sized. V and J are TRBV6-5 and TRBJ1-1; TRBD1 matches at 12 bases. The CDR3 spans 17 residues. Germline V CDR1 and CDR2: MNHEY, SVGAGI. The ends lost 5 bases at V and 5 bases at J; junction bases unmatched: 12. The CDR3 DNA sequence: TGTGCCAGCAGTAAGGACCCGTGGGACAGGGGGCGAACTGAAGCTTTCTTT. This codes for CASSKDPWDRGRTEAFF.

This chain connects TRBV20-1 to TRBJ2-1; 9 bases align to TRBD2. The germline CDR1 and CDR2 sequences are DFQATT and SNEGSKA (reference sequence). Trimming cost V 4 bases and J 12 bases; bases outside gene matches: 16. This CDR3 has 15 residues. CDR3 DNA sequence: TGCAGTGCTACAAATCTAGCGGGATACACAGATACGCAGTTCTTC. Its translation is CSATNLAGYTDTQFF.

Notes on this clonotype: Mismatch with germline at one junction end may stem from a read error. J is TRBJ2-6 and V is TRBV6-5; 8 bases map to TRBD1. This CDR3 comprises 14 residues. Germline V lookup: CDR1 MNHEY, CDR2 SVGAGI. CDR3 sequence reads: CASSYTGQVHVLAF. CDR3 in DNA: TGTGCCAGCAGTTACACGGGACAGGTCCACGTCCTGGCTTTC.

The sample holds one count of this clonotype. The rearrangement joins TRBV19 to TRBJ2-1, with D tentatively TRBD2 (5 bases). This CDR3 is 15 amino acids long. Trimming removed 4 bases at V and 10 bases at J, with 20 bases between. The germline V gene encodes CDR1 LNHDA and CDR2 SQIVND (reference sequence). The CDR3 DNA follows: TGTGCCAGTAGTAAGGGAGCCCCAGAAACCGGGGAGCAGTTCTTC. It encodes CASSKGAPETGEQFF.

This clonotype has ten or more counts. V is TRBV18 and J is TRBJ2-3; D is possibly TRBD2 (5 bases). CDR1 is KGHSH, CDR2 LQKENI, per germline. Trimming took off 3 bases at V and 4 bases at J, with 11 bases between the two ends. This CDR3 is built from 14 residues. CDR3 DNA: TGTGCCAGCTCACCGGACTCGGACGCAGATACGCAGTATTTT. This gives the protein CASSPDSDADTQYF. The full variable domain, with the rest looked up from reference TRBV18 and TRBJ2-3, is NAGVMQNPRHLVRRRGQEARLRCSPMKGHSHVYWYRQLPEEGLKFMVYLQKENIIDESGMPKERFSAEFPKEGPSILRIQQVVRGDSAAYFCASSPDSDADTQYFGPGTRLTVL.

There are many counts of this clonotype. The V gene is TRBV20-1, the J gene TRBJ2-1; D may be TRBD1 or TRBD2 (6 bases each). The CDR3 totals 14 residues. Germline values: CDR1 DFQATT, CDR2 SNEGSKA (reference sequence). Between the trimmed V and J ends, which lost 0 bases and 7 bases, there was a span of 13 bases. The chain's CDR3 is CSARDPRGGNEQFF. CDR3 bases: TGCAGTGCTAGAGATCCCCGAGGGGGGAATGAGCAGTTCTTC.